Following are 22 T cell receptor beta chains from one sample sequenced in a study of vaccination and CD4 T cells after COVID-19. Sequencing of the DNA from cultured CD4+ T cells was carried out with the Oncomine TCR Beta short-read assay. TCRdb used MiXCR to reprocess the PCR reads, holding one entry per CDR3 protein. The sample shows around 19,000 distinct CDR3 sequences, around 39% of them seen only once. Treatment described: approximately 9-day PBMC culture with coronavirus spike peptide pools or control peptides (ViraFEST assay). The antigens these receptors bind are not known. The sample here was CD4+ T cells from blood, cultured in vitro, taken before SARS-CoV-2 vaccination. These receptors were taken from a human donor who received a COVID-19 vaccine.

This clonotype has more than one count but fewer than ten. The chain carries TRBV10-3 and TRBJ1-2; D is perhaps TRBD1 (5 bases). Germline V CDR1 and CDR2: ENHRY, SYGVKD. V dropped 7 bases and J dropped 4 bases, with 13 bases sitting between them. CDR3 size: 13 residues. CDR3 loop: CAITAGLGYGYTF. The CDR3 region has the DNA TGTGCCATCACGGCAGGGTTGGGCTATGGCTACACCTTC.

This clonotype has a handful of counts. The rearrangement links TRBV30 to TRBJ2-2; 8 bases match TRBD2. V was clipped by 1 base and J by 4 bases; unmatched bases: 2. This CDR3 region has 14 residues. The germline V gene has CDR1 GTSNPN and CDR2 SVGIG (reference sequence). CDR3 in DNA: TGTGCCTGGAGTGCGGGGGGGGCCACCGGGGAGCTGTTTTTT. This gives the protein CAWSAGGATGELFF.

The chain is built from TRBV30 and TRBJ1-2, with D perhaps matching TRBD1 (6 bases). Per the germline V gene, CDR1 is GTSNPN and CDR2 is SVGIG (reference sequence). The germline V and J ends were trimmed by 6 bases and 1 base, with 9 bases remaining between them. The CDR3 is 12 residues long. For the CDR3, the DNA is TGTGCCTGTTTACAGGGTAACTATGGCTACACCTTC. Translated: CACLQGNYGYTF. The whole variable domain, filled in from reference TRBV30 and TRBJ1-2, reads SQTIHQWPATLVQPVGSPLSLECTVEGTSNPNLYWYRQAAGRGLQLLFYSVGIGQISSEVPQNLSASRPQDRQFILSSKKLLLSDSGFYLCACLQGNYGYTFGSGTRLTVV.

This clonotype was observed a few times. The rearrangement uses TRBV20-1 and TRBJ2-3; no definite D call. Germline V CDR1 and CDR2: DFQATT, SNEGSKA (reference sequence). Trimming stripped 5 bases from V and 3 bases from J, with 9 bases between. This CDR3 spans 12 amino acids. DNA of the CDR3: TGCAGTGCTCAAGTGGGGACAGATACGCAGTATTTT. Encoded protein: CSAQVGTDTQYF.

The genes are TRBV25-1 and TRBJ1-2; unclear D gene. Deletions cut 3 bases from V and 4 bases from J, with 21 bases between. Per the germline V gene, CDR1 is MGHDK and CDR2 is SYGVNS. The CDR3 has 17 residues. CDR3 protein: CASSDTEDGRPIYGYTF. CDR3 DNA: TGTGCCAGCAGTGACACAGAGGACGGCAGGCCTATCTATGGCTACACCTTC.

The rearrangement uses TRBV7-2 and TRBJ2-5, with D perhaps given as TRBD1 or TRBD2 (5 bases each). Germline CDR1 and CDR2: SGHTA and FQGNSA. The CDR3 sequence is 14 residues long. Trimming stripped 3 bases from V and 4 bases from J, with 12 bases between. The CDR3 bases are TGTGCCAGCAGCTTTAGTTGGGGGTCAGAGACCCAGTACTTC. As protein: CASSFSWGSETQYF.

The CDR3 bases are TGTGCCAGCAGAGGTAGACAGGGGGGGCGGAGGTATGACGAGCAGTACTTC. Encoded protein: CASRGRQGGRRYDEQYF. V gene TRBV6-2 or TRBV6-3 combines with J gene TRBJ2-7; 9 nucleotides agree with TRBD1. Germline V gives CDR1 MNHEY, CDR2 SVGEGT. The ends lost 6 bases at V and 5 bases at J; junction bases unmatched: 17. The CDR3 extends over 17 amino acids.

The chain has TRBV30 and TRBJ1-6, with no clear D. V lost 0 bases and J lost 7, with 7 bases in between. CDR1 and CDR2 (germline): GTSNPN, SVGIG (reference sequence). This CDR3 is built from 13 residues. CDR3 coding DNA: TGTGCCTGGAGTGTAGGTGTAAATTCACCCCTCCACTTT. Its translation is CAWSVGVNSPLHF.

This chain joins TRBV10-3 and TRBJ1-1; D is unresolved. This CDR3 is 14 amino acids long. From germline, CDR1 is ENHRY and CDR2 SYGVKD. V lost 11 bases to trimming and J lost 2 bases, with 18 bases between them. The CDR3 sequence: CASKKPEPNTEAFF. The CDR3 DNA sequence: TGTGCCTCCAAAAAGCCCGAACCTAACACTGAAGCTTTCTTT.

This clonotype was observed a handful of times. The gene calls are TRBV19 and TRBJ1-1; no definite D call. Germline CDR1 and CDR2: LNHDA and SQIVND (reference sequence). The CDR3 consists of 12 residues. The ends were cut back, 10 bases at V and 1 base at J, with 10 bases in the middle. The CDR3: CATKAGNTEAFF. CDR3 bases: TGTGCCACCAAGGCAGGGAACACTGAAGCTTTCTTT.

This clonotype was found a few times. The rearrangement links TRBV7-9 to TRBJ2-4, with no clear D. The CDR3 is made up of 16 amino acids. Germline-derived CDR1 and CDR2 are SEHNR and FQNEAQ (reference sequence). V was cut by 1 base and J by 0 bases, with 10 bases left in between. As DNA, the CDR3 is TGTGCCAGCAGCTTAGGGGCAGGTCTAGCCAAAAACATTCAGTACTTC. Protein: CASSLGAGLAKNIQYF.

In its sample, this clonotype was seen a few times. The genes are TRBV21-1 and TRBJ1-6. TRBV21-1 is classified as a pseudogene. This CDR3 spans 15 amino acids. CDR3 sequence reads: CASSKGDWHNSPLHF. The CDR3 nucleotides read TGTGCCAGCAGCAAAGGGGATTGGCATAATTCACCCCTCCACTTT.

The CDR3 coding sequence is TGCAGTGCTTCCTATTCTAGCGGGGGCACAGATACGCAGTATTTT. Amino acid sequence: CSASYSSGGTDTQYF. This chain links TRBV20-1 with TRBJ2-3; 9 nucleotides agree with TRBD2. The CDR3 has 15 residues. Looked up from germline, CDR1 is DFQATT and CDR2 is SNEGSKA (reference sequence). With 5 bases clipped from V and 1 base from J, the junction kept 7 bases outside the gene matches.

This clonotype appeared a few times. The J gene is TRBJ2-5, the V gene TRBV7-8, with TRBD1 matching 8 bases. CDR1 and CDR2 (germline): SGHVS, FQNEAQ. This CDR3 is 15 amino acids long. Trimming took 1 base from V and 2 from J; bases not matched to a gene: 3. The CDR3 loop reads CASSLGQGIQETQYF. Written as DNA, the CDR3 is TGTGCCAGCAGCTTAGGACAGGGGATTCAAGAGACCCAGTACTTC.

The sample holds a few counts of this clonotype. This sequence joins TRBV6-5 and TRBJ2-5; TRBD2 agrees at 15 bases. J was trimmed by 10 bases and V by 2 bases; bases with no gene match: 14. This CDR3 spans 18 amino acids. Germline values: CDR1 MNHEY, CDR2 SVGAGI. CDR3 bases: TGTGCCAGCAGTTACGACGGGACTAGCGGGGGGCCTAGGGGGGTCCAGTACTTC. It codes for CASSYDGTSGGPRGVQYF.

This clonotype was detected only a few times. The genes are TRBV2 and TRBJ2-7; 7 positions match TRBD2. With 3 bases clipped from V and 2 bases from J, the junction kept 7 bases outside the gene matches. The CDR3 length is 15 residues. Germline CDR1 reads SNHLY; CDR2 reads FYNNEI. CDR3 sequence reads: CASSDGGVDTYEQYF. As DNA, the CDR3 is TGTGCCAGCAGTGATGGGGGGGTTGATACCTACGAGCAGTACTTC.

The J gene is TRBJ1-3, the V gene TRBV6-1; 7 nucleotides match TRBD1. J gave up 2 bases and V 7 bases, and 8 bases lay outside the gene matches. This CDR3 comprises 15 residues. Germline CDR1 reads MNHNS; CDR2 reads SASEGT. CDR3 DNA sequence: TGTGCCAGCACCGCCGACAGGGAAACTGGAAACACCATATATTTT. Translating gives CASTADRETGNTIYF.

This CDR3 is CASRVRGETDTQYF. DNA of the CDR3: TGTGCCAGCAGGGTCAGGGGTGAGACAGATACGCAGTATTTT. The gene calls are TRBV6-1 and TRBJ2-3; TRBD1 is a possible D gene (6 bases). CDR1 is MNHNS, CDR2 SASEGT, per germline. The CDR3 runs to 14 residues. Deletions cut 6 bases from V and 3 bases from J, with 13 bases between.

V is TRBV30 and J is TRBJ1-6, with D possibly being TRBD1 (5 bases). The CDR3 extends over 16 amino acids. Germline V gives CDR1 GTSNPN, CDR2 SVGIG (reference sequence). V lost 2 bases, J lost 9 bases, and 20 bases lay in between. The CDR3 region has the DNA TGTGCCTGGAGTAGTGGGGTCGGGACTGGGATTTCACCCCTCCACTTT. Translated: CAWSSGVGTGISPLHF. Combining the CDR3 with reference TRBV30 and TRBJ1-6 gives the whole variable domain SQTIHQWPATLVQPVGSPLSLECTVEGTSNPNLYWYRQAAGRGLQLLFYSVGIGQISSEVPQNLSASRPQDRQFILSSKKLLLSDSGFYLCAWSSGVGTGISPLHFGNGTRLTVT.

This clonotype has just a few counts. The chain uses TRBV6-5 and TRBJ2-4; TRBD1 matches at 8 bases. Germline V gene lookup returns CDR1 MNHEY and CDR2 SVGAGI. Trimming took 2 bases from V and 0 from J; bases not matched to a gene: 6. The CDR3 extends over 17 amino acids. The CDR3 loop reads CASSYPGQGLAKNIQYF. The CDR3 DNA reads as TGTGCCAGCAGTTACCCAGGACAGGGTTTAGCCAAAAACATTCAGTACTTC.

This clonotype was detected only once. This chain uses TRBV18 with TRBJ2-3; TRBD1 agrees at 9 bases. Germline V gives CDR1 KGHSH, CDR2 LQKENI. Trimming took 8 bases from V and 2 from J; bases not matched to a gene: 11. This CDR3 region has 16 residues. The CDR3, as DNA: TGTGCCAGCCGAGGCATAAGGACAGGGGACACAGATACGCAGTATTTT. Protein sequence: CASRGIRTGDTDTQYF.

This clonotype was recorded a few times. A read error may produce the germline difference seen at one junction end. V is TRBV27 and J is TRBJ2-5; D possibly corresponds to TRBD2 (7 bases). Germline V gene data show CDR1 as MNHEY and CDR2 as SMNVEV (reference sequence). The CDR3 covers 13 residues. CDR3 sequence reads: CASSLLGGGTQYF. CDR3 DNA: TGTGCCAGCAGCTTATTAGGGGGGGGGACCCAGTACTTC.